This TCR beta chain was captured by sequencing in a study of T cells in Graves' hyperthyroidism and ophthalmopathy. The investigators amplified TCR beta CDR3 regions from RNA transcripts. A first-round RT-PCR of the TCR CDR3 used the HTBI primer set. MiXCR, applied by TCRdb to the multiplex PCR reads, yields one record per CDR3 protein. This table holds just under 750,000 distinct CDR3 sequences, under 45% found once. The length of the CDR3 is 14 residues. The J segment lost 7 bases and the V segment lost 1 base, leaving 7 bases of the junction unmatched. CDR1 and CDR2 (germline): SGHTA, FQGNSA. V and J are TRBV7-2 and TRBJ2-7, with 7 bases identical to TRBD2. Sequenced material: blood. This clonotype originated in a woman aged 40 to 50 with Graves' hyperthyroidism. This CDR3 is CASSLVLGGREQYF. DNA of the CDR3: TGTGCCAGCAGCTTAGTCCTGGGAGGGCGGGAGCAGTACTTC.